In its sample, the clone carrying this T cell receptor (beta chain) was seen a few times. Its antigen is currently unknown. Trimming took 5 bases from V and 4 from J; bases not matched to a gene: 17. CDR3 length equals 18 residues. CDR1 is SGHAT, CDR2 FQNNGV, per germline. TCRdb reprocessed the reads with MiXCR, giving one entry per CDR3 protein. The repertoire includes about 46,000 distinct CDR3 sequences, 20% of them detected once, and roughly 18% sits in the top ten. The data are from a study of T cell repertoires in cytomegalovirus infection. Looking at the study overall: Through public TCR beta signatures, both CMV infection and matching HLA type were indicated.

General study results and limits: Dominant in the ex vivo response were TCR beta clonotypes restricted by HLA-C and specific for CMV. There were carriers of CMV plus the relevant HLA, and cumulative public TCR beta family frequency identified them.

What was sequenced was PBMCs, sequenced either directly or after in vitro stimulation (not recorded which). V gene TRBV11-2 combines with J gene TRBJ2-5; 9 bases line up with TRBD2. This clonotype was sampled from a human donor in good health (CMV status not recorded). Some clones in this sample may be carry-over from other donors' samples. CDR3 sequence: CASSRPSSGSKWVETQYF. The CDR3 DNA follows: TGTGCCAGCAGCCGTCCGAGTAGCGGGAGTAAGTGGGTAGAGACCCAGTACTTC.